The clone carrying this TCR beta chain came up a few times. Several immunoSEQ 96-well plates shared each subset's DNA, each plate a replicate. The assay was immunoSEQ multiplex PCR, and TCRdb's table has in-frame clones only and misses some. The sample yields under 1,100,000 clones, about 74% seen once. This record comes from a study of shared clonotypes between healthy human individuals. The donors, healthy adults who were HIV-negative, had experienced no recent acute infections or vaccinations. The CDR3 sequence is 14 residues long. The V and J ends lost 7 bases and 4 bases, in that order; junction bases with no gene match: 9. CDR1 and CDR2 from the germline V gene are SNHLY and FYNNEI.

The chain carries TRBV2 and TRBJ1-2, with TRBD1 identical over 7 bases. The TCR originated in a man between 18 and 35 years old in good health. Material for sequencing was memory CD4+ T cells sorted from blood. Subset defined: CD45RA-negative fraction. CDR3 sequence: CASTGTASTYGYTF. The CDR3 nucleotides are TGTGCCAGCACAGGGACAGCTTCAACCTATGGCTACACCTTC.